The 10 T cell receptor beta chains listed next were all sequenced from one sample in a study of cytomegalovirus exposure and HLA in healthy donors. Primers for the PCR totalled 60 Vbeta and 13 Jbeta. Libraries were prepared by immunoSEQ multiplex PCR; TCRdb keeps only in-frame clonotypes and omits some of them. Of 200,000 to 250,000 clones in the sample, 77% were seen once. Input material: PBMCs. The receptors here all came from a woman between 55 and 75 years old in good health and CMV-seropositive.

V and J are TRBV18 and TRBJ1-2; D is unresolved. CDR1 and CDR2 (germline): KGHSH, LQKENI. Trimming shortened V by 1 base and J by 4 bases, and 10 bases separated the two germline ends. CDR3 length: 14 amino acids. In nucleotides, the CDR3 is TGTGCCAGCTCACCACAAACAACGTCCTATGGCTACACCTTC. This sequence encodes CASSPQTTSYGYTF.

The chain links TRBV14 to TRBJ1-2; a weak D match, TRBD1 (6 bases). The CDR3 consists of 14 residues. V lost 1 base, J lost 8 bases, and 14 bases lay in between. Germline values: CDR1 SGHDN, CDR2 FVKESK. In DNA, the CDR3 is TGTGCCAGCAGCCAAGGTCAGGGGACCAGGGGCTACACCTTC. Translated: CASSQGQGTRGYTF.

The V gene is TRBV11-2, the J gene TRBJ2-3, with D perhaps matching TRBD1 (6 bases). The CDR3 extends over 14 amino acids. CDR1 and CDR2 from the germline V gene are SGHAT and FQNNGV. The ends were cut back, 1 base at V and 6 bases at J, with 11 bases in the middle. The CDR3, as DNA: TGTGCCAGCAGCTTAGGAAACAGGGAGGATACGCAGTATTTT. Translated: CASSLGNREDTQYF.

In its sample, this clone was seen once. J is TRBJ2-7 and V is TRBV7-3; a weak D match, TRBD2 (5 bases). The CDR3 has 13 residues. Germline values: CDR1 SGHTA, CDR2 FQGTGA. V lost 5 bases and J lost 1, with 9 bases in between. The CDR3 DNA reads TGTGCCAGCAGCCCATCGGGGTCCTACGAGCAGTACTTC. This encodes CASSPSGSYEQYF.

The chain carries TRBV7-2 and TRBJ1-6, with unresolved D. V was clipped by 5 bases and J by 5 bases, with 10 bases between them. The CDR3 spans 14 residues. From germline, CDR1 is SGHTA and CDR2 FQGNSA. CDR3 sequence: CASSHSRHNSPLHF. DNA for the CDR3: TGTGCCAGCAGCCACTCCAGGCATAATTCACCCCTCCACTTT.

The chain joins TRBV7-9 to TRBJ2-5, with 9 bases lining up with TRBD2. The CDR3 runs 15 residues. Germline V CDR1 and CDR2: SEHNR, FQNEAQ (reference sequence). Germline trimming cut 5 bases from V and 3 bases from J; bases unmatched to any gene: 7. The CDR3 spells CASSPWLAGEETQYF. CDR3 bases: TGTGCCAGCAGCCCCTGGTTAGCGGGGGAAGAGACCCAGTACTTC.

The chain recombines TRBV19 with TRBJ2-1, with TRBD2 matching over 8 bases. Germline V gives CDR1 LNHDA, CDR2 SQIVND (reference sequence). This CDR3 is 16 amino acids long. V lost 4 bases, J lost 12 bases, and 17 bases stayed unmatched. The CDR3, as DNA: TGTGCCAGTAGTACCCGGACTAGCACTAAACCCCGGGGGCAGTTCTTC. Its protein product is CASSTRTSTKPRGQFF.

The chain joins TRBV2 to TRBJ2-7; 10 nucleotides align to TRBD2. Per the germline V gene, CDR1 is SNHLY and CDR2 is FYNNEI. The CDR3 contains 17 residues. The V gene end was trimmed by 4 bases and the J gene end by 4 bases; junction bases not matched to a gene: 13. As DNA, the CDR3 is TGTGCCAGCAGTGCAAATATACGCACTAGCGGGGAATACGAGCAGTACTTC. Translation: CASSANIRTSGEYEQYF.

This chain links TRBV5-1 with TRBJ1-1; 8 bases match TRBD1. This CDR3 is 14 amino acids long. V lost 4 bases and J lost 8; bases outside the gene matches: 10. The germline CDR1 and CDR2 sequences are SGHRS and YFSETQ. The CDR3 reads CASSPGQGMAEAFF. The CDR3, as DNA: TGCGCCAGCAGCCCAGGACAGGGCATGGCAGAAGCTTTCTTT.

This chain joins TRBV2 and TRBJ2-6; D unresolved. Trimming removed 8 bases from V and 4 bases from J, with 9 bases in between. This CDR3 has 13 amino acids. The germline gives CDR1 SNHLY, CDR2 FYNNEI. CDR3 loop: CASGPTGANVLTF. As DNA, the CDR3 is TGTGCCAGCGGGCCCACCGGGGCCAACGTCCTGACTTTC.